The 18 T cell receptor beta chains below all came from one sample that was sequenced in a study of CD8 T cells in ankylosing spondylitis. Study results and caveats: There was a TCR beta motif, made of several highly homologous variants, that appeared characteristic of ankylosing spondylitis blood.

TCRdb processed the 5' RACE reads anew with MiXCR; each CDR3 protein has one entry. The sample carries hundreds of thousands of distinct CDR3 sequences, 15% to 20% recorded once. No antigen has been assigned to these receptors. The sequencing input was blood, either unsorted or a sorted T cell fraction (not recorded which). The receptors derive from a male donor with ankylosing spondylitis.

The genes are TRBV4-2 and TRBJ2-7, with 7 bases fitting TRBD1. The ends lost 1 base at V and 3 bases at J; junction bases unmatched: 9. CDR3 length equals 16 residues. The germline CDR1 and CDR2 sequences are LGHNA and YNFKEQ. The CDR3 nucleotides read TGTGCCAGCAGCCAAGTAATAGGCCAGGGGGTCTACGAGCAGTACTTC. It is translated as CASSQVIGQGVYEQYF.

This chain joins TRBV20-1 and TRBJ1-1; no clear D. V lost 0 bases, J lost 3 bases, and 8 bases lay in between. CDR3 length: 13 residues. Germline V CDR1 and CDR2: DFQATT, SNEGSKA (reference sequence). CDR3 amino acids: CSARDERHTEAFF. CDR3 DNA sequence: TGCAGTGCTAGAGATGAGCGGCACACTGAAGCTTTCTTT.

At least ten counts were recorded for this clonotype. The genes are TRBV6-2 or TRBV6-3 and TRBJ2-1; D could derive from TRBD1 or TRBD2 (5 bases each). The CDR3 contains 17 residues. Deletions cut 1 base from V and 0 bases from J, with 13 bases between. Germline V CDR1 and CDR2: MNHEY, SVGEGT. The DNA of the CDR3 is TGTGCCAGCAGTTACTTTTGGGGGATTAGCTCCTACAATGAGCAGTTCTTC. Residues: CASSYFWGISSYNEQFF.

This clonotype has at least ten counts. This chain connects TRBV4-1 to TRBJ2-2; D not resolved. This CDR3 comprises 15 residues. Germline assignment: CDR1 MGHRA and CDR2 YSYEKL. Between the trimmed V and J ends, which lost 3 bases and 5 bases, there was a span of 13 bases. DNA for the CDR3: TGCGCCAGCAGCCACACGACGGATACTACCGGGGAGCTGTTTTTT. Translation: CASSHTTDTTGELFF.

This chain links TRBV15 with TRBJ2-3; 7 nucleotides agree with TRBD2. Germline V gene lookup returns CDR1 LNHNV and CDR2 YYDKDF (reference sequence). With 0 bases clipped from V and 7 bases from J, the junction kept 16 bases outside the gene matches. The CDR3 consists of 18 residues. Here the CDR3 reads CATSRDQPGGRYQYTQYF. The CDR3 DNA reads TGTGCCACCAGCAGAGACCAACCAGGCGGGAGATATCAGTATACGCAGTATTTT.

This clonotype has a handful of counts. The chain links TRBV7-2 to TRBJ2-5; 8 nucleotides agree with TRBD1. V dropped 2 bases and J dropped 1; count of bases not matched to a gene: 9. CDR1 is SGHTA, CDR2 FQGNSA, per germline. The CDR3 spans 17 residues. CDR3 nucleotide sequence: TGTGCCAGCAGCTTAAGACGGACAGGGCCCCTCCAAGAGACCCAGTACTTC. It encodes CASSLRRTGPLQETQYF.

The chain uses TRBV7-6 and TRBJ1-6; D might be TRBD1 (6 bases). V was clipped by 8 bases and J by 6 bases, with 11 bases between them. Germline values: CDR1 SGHVS, CDR2 FNYEAQ. CDR3 length: 13 residues. This chain's CDR3 is CASSPGANSPLHF. Written as DNA, the CDR3 is TGTGCCAGCTCCCCGGGGGCTAATTCACCCCTCCACTTT. The full variable domain, completed using reference TRBV7-6 and TRBJ1-6, is GAGVSQSPRYKVTKRGQDVALRCDPISGHVSLYWYRQALGQGPEFLTYFNYEAQQDKSGLPNDRFSAERPEGSISTLTIQRTEQRDSAMYRCASSPGANSPLHFGNGTRLTVT.

The V call is TRBV27, the J call TRBJ2-7, with TRBD2 identical over 9 bases. The junction had 7 bases not matched to a gene; V was cut back by 5 bases and J by 5 bases. The CDR3 contains 14 residues. Germline CDR1 MNHEY, CDR2 SMNVEV (reference sequence). The CDR3 region has the DNA TGTGCCAGCAGTGGTGGCGGGAGGGTCGACGAGCAGTACTTC. It codes for CASSGGGRVDEQYF.

The chain carries TRBV6-1 and TRBJ2-3; 12 bases agree with TRBD2. CDR3 length: 15 amino acids. Germline trimming cut 6 bases from V and 8 bases from J; bases unmatched to any gene: 9. Germline CDR1 and CDR2: MNHNS and SASEGT. CDR3 loop: CASRGLAGIVGTQYF. The CDR3 DNA is TGTGCCAGCAGGGGACTAGCGGGTATAGTTGGTACGCAGTATTTT.

The rearrangement links TRBV5-8 to TRBJ2-1; 9 positions agree with TRBD1. Germline trimming cut 4 bases from V and 9 bases from J; bases unmatched to any gene: 5. The CDR3 consists of 13 residues. Germline-derived CDR1 and CDR2 are SGHTS and YDEGEE. The DNA for the CDR3 is TGTGCCAGCAGCCTACAGGGGGCTGTTGAGCAGTTCTTC. It encodes CASSLQGAVEQFF.

This clonotype has only a few counts. The V gene is TRBV5-6, the J gene TRBJ2-1, with 7 bases fitting TRBD1. Germline CDR1 reads SGHDT; CDR2 reads YYEEEE. The CDR3 totals 13 residues. The V segment lost 6 bases and the J segment 10 bases; nucleotides outside the gene matches: 10. For the CDR3, the DNA is TGTGCCAGCATTTCCTTGACAGGGATGGAGCAGTTCTTC. This sequence encodes CASISLTGMEQFF.

The CDR3 protein is CASSLVAGESDEQFF. CDR3 DNA: TGTGCCAGCAGCTTGGTAGCGGGAGAGTCCGATGAGCAGTTCTTC. The chain employs TRBV5-5 and TRBJ2-1; 9 bases are shared with TRBD2. Germline V lookup: CDR1 SGHKS, CDR2 YYEKEE (reference sequence). V lost 0 bases and J lost 8; bases outside the gene matches: 6. The CDR3 contains 15 residues.

V is TRBV7-9 and J is TRBJ2-5; D is possibly TRBD1 (5 bases). V lost 2 bases and J 7 bases, leaving 17 bases between the germline ends. The CDR3 consists of 15 residues. Per the germline V gene, CDR1 is SEHNR and CDR2 is FQNEAQ (reference sequence). CDR3 in amino acids: CASSLSLEGVRTQYF. As DNA, the CDR3 is TGTGCCAGCAGCTTAAGTCTGGAAGGGGTGAGGACCCAGTACTTC.

This chain uses TRBV13 with TRBJ1-2; D may be TRBD1 (5 bases). CDR1 PRHDT and CDR2 FYEKMQ come from the germline V gene (reference sequence). The CDR3 runs 15 residues. V lost 5 bases and J lost 4, with 17 bases in between. This chain's CDR3 is CASSRLDSHGYGYTF. As DNA, the CDR3 is TGTGCCAGCAGCCGACTAGACAGCCACGGCTATGGCTACACCTTC.

V usage is TRBV7-9 and J usage is TRBJ2-2, with D possibly matching TRBD1 (6 bases). The germline V and J ends were trimmed by 6 bases and 0 bases, with 14 bases remaining between them. Germline CDR1 reads SEHNR; CDR2 reads FQNEAQ (reference sequence). This CDR3 contains 16 residues. The DNA for the CDR3 is TGTGCCAGCAGGCCCACAGGGCCCTCGAACACCGGGGAGCTGTTTTTT. It encodes CASRPTGPSNTGELFF.

Here the CDR3 DNA reads TGTGCCAGCAGGCCACAGGGGAGTCCTGAAGCTTTCTTT. Translation: CASRPQGSPEAFF. The chain is built from TRBV7-9 and TRBJ1-1; TRBD1 matches 7 bases. The CDR3 runs to 13 residues. From germline, CDR1 is SEHNR and CDR2 FQNEAQ (reference sequence). J gave up 6 bases and V 6 bases, and 7 bases lay outside the gene matches.

The chain has TRBV12-3 or TRBV12-4 and TRBJ1-1, with 7 positions matching TRBD1. The V and J ends lost 3 bases and 0 bases, in that order; junction bases with no gene match: 4. The CDR3 loop spans 15 amino acids. The DNA of the CDR3 is TGTGCCAGCAGTTTCGGGCAGGGGGTGAACACTGAAGCTTTCTTT. Translated, it gives CASSFGQGVNTEAFF.

DNA of the CDR3: TGTGCCAGTCTATCATCTACCGGGGAGCTGTTTTTT. This gives the protein CASLSSTGELFF. The chain carries TRBV2 and TRBJ2-2, with unresolved D. Looked up from germline, CDR1 is SNHLY and CDR2 is FYNNEI. V shed 9 bases and J shed 5 bases, with 10 bases lying between them. This CDR3 region has 12 residues.